This T cell receptor (beta chain) stems from a study of T cell repertoires in cytomegalovirus infection. At the level of the study: Use of recently identified HLA-C-restricted and well-studied HLA-B-restricted CMV epitopes was part of the study. Whole-study results and caveats: HLA-C-restricted CMV-specific TCR beta clonotypes were dominant in the ex vivo response.

TCRdb reprocessed the reads via MiXCR and lists one record per CDR3 protein. The table shows roughly 700,000 distinct CDR3 sequences, with around 35% occurring only once. With regard to this clonotype: What it binds is unknown.

This CDR3 has 14 amino acids. Germline V CDR1 and CDR2: SGHTA, FQGNSA. V was shortened by 2 bases and J by 5 bases, with 10 bases between the two germline ends. This sequence joins TRBV7-2 and TRBJ1-5; tentatively, D is TRBD1 (6 bases). This receptor was identified in a human donor in good health (CMV status not recorded). Some clones in this sample may be carry-over from other donors' samples. The specimen was cultured PBMCs, collected from culture after CMV antigen stimulation. The CDR3 region is CASSLQGRDQPQHF. In DNA form, the CDR3 reads TGTGCCAGCAGCTTACAGGGGAGGGATCAGCCCCAGCATTTT.